This TCR beta chain was identified during a study of monozygotic twins with inflammatory bowel disease. This CDR3 spans 14 amino acids. Germline V CDR1 and CDR2: SQVTM, ANQGSEA. It was 3,000 to 4,500 ng of total RNA that each TCR library used. TCRdb processed the 5' RACE reads again and assigns one entry to each CDR3 protein, with no DNA. Recorded for this sample: some 210,000 distinct CDR3 sequences. Note on this clonotype: Its target is unknown.

Study conclusions and caveats: Especially with disease activity, IBD patients shared fewer clonotypes with others than healthy twins did. TCRbeta diversity (inverse Simpson) was lower in IBD patients than in healthy co-twins.

The sequencing input was blood. V is TRBV29-1 and J is TRBJ1-5. This TCR was sampled from a human donor with ulcerative colitis or Crohn's disease, or a healthy co-twin of an affected twin (not recorded which). The CDR3 loop reads CSLPRVGGNQPQHF.